The subject of this entry is one T cell receptor beta chain. The target antigen is unknown. Libraries were prepared by immunoSEQ multiplex PCR; TCRdb keeps only in-frame clonotypes and omits some of them. This sample carries about 690,000 clones, around 90% of them seen once, and the ten largest clones take more than 30%. These data are taken from a study of shared clonotypes between healthy human individuals. For the study at large: A couple of women and three men aged 18 to 49 served as donors. For every donor, three CD4 naive, three CD4 memory, two CD8 naive and one CD8 memory plates were used.

The V gene lost 11 bases and the J gene lost 8 bases, with 13 bases spanning the gap. The germline CDR1 and CDR2 sequences are SEHNR and FQNEAQ (reference sequence). The CDR3 runs to 11 residues. Overall study results and limits: Sorted-subset sequencing was shown by rarefaction to be incomplete despite large depth.

The sample comprised memory CD8+ T cells from PBMCs. Subset specified: CD45RO+ cells pooled with CCR7-negative TemRA cells. This chain joins TRBV7-9 and TRBJ2-1, with D unclear. This TCR came from a man aged 18-30 years in good health. Some clones in this sample may be carry-over from other donors' samples. CDR3 loop: CALLTHDEQFF. Written as DNA, the CDR3 is TGTGCCCTCCTCACCCACGATGAGCAGTTCTTC.